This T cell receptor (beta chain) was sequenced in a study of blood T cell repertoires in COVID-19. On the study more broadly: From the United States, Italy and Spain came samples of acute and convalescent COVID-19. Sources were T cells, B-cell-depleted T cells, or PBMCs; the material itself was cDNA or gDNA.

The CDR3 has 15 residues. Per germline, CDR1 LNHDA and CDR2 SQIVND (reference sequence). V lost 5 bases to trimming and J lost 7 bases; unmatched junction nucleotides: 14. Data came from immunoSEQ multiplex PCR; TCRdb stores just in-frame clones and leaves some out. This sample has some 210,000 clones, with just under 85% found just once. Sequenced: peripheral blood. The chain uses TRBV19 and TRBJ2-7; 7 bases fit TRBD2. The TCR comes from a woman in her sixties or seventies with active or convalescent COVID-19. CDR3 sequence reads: CASSLSGGSDGEQYF. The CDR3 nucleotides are TGTGCCAGTAGTTTATCGGGCGGGAGCGATGGTGAGCAGTACTTC.